These T cell receptor beta chains were read from a single sample in a study of CD8+ T cells in alopecia areata. The method was immunoSEQ multiplex PCR; TCRdb's version includes in-frame clones alone and lacks a portion of them. The table has about 250,000 clones, about three fifths seen once. Specimen: CD4+ T cells sorted from blood, collected at week 52, from a patient treated with tofacitinib. All receptors derive from a human donor with alopecia areata. Both conserved end residues are part of each CDR3. D genes are given only for firm matches. The size entry is marked missing in some rows and otherwise reads once, few, many or a size class.

V	J	D	size	DNA	CDR3
TRBV9	TRBJ1-2	TRBD1	-	TGTGCCAGCAGTCTTGACCTGGGACAGGGAGGAGGCTATGGCTACACCTTC	CASSLDLGQGGGYGYTF
TRBV29-1	TRBJ1-1	-	-	TGCAGCGTTGTAGGGTCTGAAGCTTTCTTT	CSVVGSEAFF
TRBV25-1	TRBJ2-3	-	-	TGTGCCAGCAGTGAACTAACAGGGACAGATACGCAGTATTTT	CASSELTGTDTQYF
TRBV30	TRBJ2-7	-	-	TGTGCCTGGAACCAGGGAACCTACGAGCAGTACTTC	CAWNQGTYEQYF
TRBV4-1	TRBJ1-6	-	-	TGCGCCAGCAGCCAAGTCCCAATGAACCGGAATTCACCCCTCCACTTT	CASSQVPMNRNSPLHF
TRBV9	TRBJ2-5	-	-	TGTGCCAGCAGCGTAGAGGTCCTCGGGGAGACCCAGTACTTC	CASSVEVLGETQYF
TRBV7-9	TRBJ2-2	TRBD1	few	TGTGCCAGCAGCATCGGACAGGGCGAAACCGGGGAGCTGTTTTTT	CASSIGQGETGELFF
TRBV6-1	TRBJ1-5	-	few	TGTGCCAGCACTCCTGGACAGTATAGCAATCAGCCCCAGCATTTT	CASTPGQYSNQPQHF
TRBV25-1	TRBJ1-6	TRBD1	-	TGTGCCAGCACCCTGGGACAGGGGTATAATTCACCCCTCCACTTT	CASTLGQGYNSPLHF
TRBV7-3	TRBJ1-1	TRBD1	few	TGTGCCAGCAGCGTCACAGGGGGCACTGAAGCTTTCTTT	CASSVTGGTEAFF
TRBV30	TRBJ1-1	-	-	TGTGCCTGGAGTGTCGGGTGGAACACTGAAGCTTTCTTT	CAWSVGWNTEAFF
TRBV4-3	TRBJ2-3	TRBD1	-	TGCGCCAGCGGGACAGTAAGCACAGATACGCAGTATTTT	CASGTVSTDTQYF
TRBV7-2	TRBJ2-7	-	-	TGTGCCAGTTCCAGGACGGGAAACTACGAGCAGTACTTC	CASSRTGNYEQYF
TRBV7-2	TRBJ1-4	-	-	TGTGCCAGCAGGGGACAAACTAATGAAAAACTGTTTTTT	CASRGQTNEKLFF
TRBV9	TRBJ2-5	TRBD1	once	TGTGCCAGCAGCGTTGGGGACAGGGGTGGCCAAGAGACCCAGTACTTC	CASSVGDRGGQETQYF
TRBV30	TRBJ2-3	-	-	TGTGCCTGGAGTGGGGGGATCACAGATACGCAGTATTTT	CAWSGGITDTQYF
TRBV7-2	TRBJ2-2	-	-	TGTGCCAGCAGCTATTCCGGGACCCCGGGAACCGGGGAGCTGTTTTTT	CASSYSGTPGTGELFF
TRBV30	TRBJ1-5	TRBD1	once	TGTGCCTTAGGACAGGGGCAGGATCAGCCCCAGCATTTT	CALGQGQDQPQHF
TRBV6-5	TRBJ2-2	-	-	TGTGCCAGCAGCCGAGAACACACCGGGGAGCTGTTTTTT	CASSREHTGELFF
TRBV5-1	TRBJ2-7	-	few	TGCGCCAGCAGACCGGACACCAGCTCCTACGAGCAGTACTTC	CASRPDTSSYEQYF
TRBV15	TRBJ1-1	-	few	TGTGCCACCAGCAGAGGGGCGGGGGGCCACACTGAAGCTTTCTTT	CATSRGAGGHTEAFF
TRBV7-2	TRBJ1-5	-	few	TGTGCCAGCAGTTCCCCGTCGGGAGGCAATCAGCCCCAGCATTTT	CASSSPSGGNQPQHF
TRBV5-6	TRBJ2-7	-	-	TGTGCCAGCAGCTTGGTAGGTAGCTCTTCCTACGAGCAGTACTTC	CASSLVGSSSYEQYF
TRBV29-1	TRBJ2-5	TRBD1	once	TGCAGCGTTGAAAGGGGGACAGGGGGCAGGGAGACCCAGTACTTC	CSVERGTGGRETQYF
TRBV4-1	TRBJ2-5	TRBD2	-	TGCGCCAGCAGCCAAGATCGGCTCCCTAGCGGGGGTTTTCGAGAGACCCAGTACTTC	CASSQDRLPSGGFRETQYF
TRBV29-1	TRBJ1-5	TRBD1	once	TGCAGCGCCGGGACAGGGAGAAATCAGCCCCAGCATTTT	CSAGTGRNQPQHF
TRBV7-2	TRBJ1-2	TRBD1	-	TGTGCCAGCAGCTATGGACAGGGGGTGCTTTTGAATGGCTACACCTTC	CASSYGQGVLLNGYTF
TRBV7-2	TRBJ1-2	TRBD1	few	TGTGCCAGCAGCTTAGTGCTGACAGGGAACTATGGCTACACCTTC	CASSLVLTGNYGYTF
TRBV29-1	TRBJ1-5	-	-	TGCAGCGTTCAGTCAGGGGTGGGCAATCAGCCCCAGCATTTT	CSVQSGVGNQPQHF
TRBV29-1	TRBJ1-1	-	few	TGCAGCGTGGACAGTTTGAACACTGAAGCTTTCTTT	CSVDSLNTEAFF
TRBV30	TRBJ1-1	-	-	TGTGCCTGGGCAGGCGCAGGTGACACTGAAGCTTTCTTT	CAWAGAGDTEAFF
TRBV19	TRBJ2-7	-	-	TGTGCCACAAGTAGGTCCCGGAGCTACGAGCAGTACTTC	CATSRSRSYEQYF
TRBV30	TRBJ2-5	-	once	TGTGCCTGGAGTGGGCAGGCCGAGGGGACCCAGTACTTC	CAWSGQAEGTQYF
TRBV28	TRBJ2-5	-	few	TGTGCCAGCAGGAATCCATTAGAGACCCAGTACTTC	CASRNPLETQYF
TRBV27	TRBJ1-6	-	-	TGTGCCAGCAGCTTTGACAGGACCTATAATTCACCCCTCCACTTT	CASSFDRTYNSPLHF
TRBV5-1	TRBJ2-1	TRBD2	-	TGCGCCAGCAGCTTGCGACTAGCGGGAAACAATGAGCAGTTCTTC	CASSLRLAGNNEQFF
TRBV6-5	TRBJ1-1	-	-	TGTGCCAGCAGTCTTGGGAGAGCAGGTGAAGCTTTCTTT	CASSLGRAGEAFF
TRBV7-9	TRBJ2-1	-	-	TGTGCCAGCAGCTTAGCCAGGGGGGATCGCAGTGAGCAGTTCTTC	CASSLARGDRSEQFF
TRBV30	TRBJ2-4	-	-	TGTGCCCTGAAGCAGGTTGGAGTTGACATTCAGTACTTC	CALKQVGVDIQYF
TRBV5-1	TRBJ1-5	TRBD1	-	TGCGCCAGCAGCTTTGGACAGGGTGGTCAGCCCCAGCATTTT	CASSFGQGGQPQHF
TRBV7-2	TRBJ2-5	-	few	TGTGCCAGCAGCTTAGCGTGGGCTCCAGAAGAGCAAGAGACCCAGTACTTC	CASSLAWAPEEQETQYF
TRBV7-9	TRBJ2-7	TRBD2	few	TGTGCCAGCAGCTTAGCGGGCGGACTAGCGGGTGACGAGCAGTACTTC	CASSLAGGLAGDEQYF
TRBV5-1	TRBJ2-5	-	-	TGCGCCAGCAGCCACAACAATCTCCAAGAGACCCAGTACTTC	CASSHNNLQETQYF
TRBV9	TRBJ2-5	-	-	TGTGCCAGCAGCTTTCGACAGCAAGAGACCCAGTACTTC	CASSFRQQETQYF
TRBV29-1	TRBJ2-7	-	-	TGCAGCGTTACCGGCAACTCCTACGAGCAGTACTTC	CSVTGNSYEQYF
TRBV30	TRBJ2-1	-	-	TGTGCCTGGAGTGGTGGACAGCGTGAGCAGTTCTTC	CAWSGGQREQFF
TRBV27	TRBJ2-3	-	-	TGTGCCAGCAGTCCTCTCGCGGGGTTCGCAGATACGCAGTATTTT	CASSPLAGFADTQYF
TRBV30	TRBJ2-2	TRBD2	-	TGTGCCTGGAGTCCCCTGTTTCTAGCGGGGGGGCCGGTCACCGGGGAGCTGTTTTTT	CAWSPLFLAGGPVTGELFF
TRBV6-1	TRBJ2-1	TRBD1	-	TGTGCCAGCAGTGAAGTAGGGACAGGGTCCTACAATGAGCAGTTCTTC	CASSEVGTGSYNEQFF
TRBV5-1	TRBJ2-5	TRBD2	few	TGCGCCAGCAGCCCGGGACTACAAGAGACCCAGTACTTC	CASSPGLQETQYF
TRBV29-1	TRBJ2-7	-	-	TGCAGCGTTCGGGCCGATGGGCCCTACGAGCAGTACTTC	CSVRADGPYEQYF
TRBV2	TRBJ2-1	TRBD1	few	TGTGCCAGCAGTGAAGGGACAGGGAGTTTCAATGAGCAGTTCTTC	CASSEGTGSFNEQFF
TRBV5-1	TRBJ1-2	-	few	TGCGCCAGCAGCTCCGACGGGGCTGTATATGGCTACACCTTC	CASSSDGAVYGYTF
TRBV15	TRBJ1-4	-	few	TGTGCCACCAGCTTCCATGAAAAACTGTTTTTT	CATSFHEKLFF
TRBV9	TRBJ1-1	TRBD1	-	TGTGCCAGCAGCCTCAAGACAGGGCCTGAAGCTTTCTTT	CASSLKTGPEAFF
TRBV5-7	TRBJ2-3	-	-	TGTGCCAGCAACCTCCATTGCCAGGCTTCGACGCAGTATTTT	CASNLHCQASTQYF